This T cell receptor (beta chain) was profiled in a study of blood T cell repertoires in COVID-19. Study as a whole: Researchers got acute and convalescent COVID-19 samples from the United States, Italy and Spain. The cDNA or gDNA used as material had been derived from T cells, B-cell-depleted T cells, or PBMCs.

The CDR3 runs 16 residues. Trimming removed 4 bases from V and 2 bases from J, with 17 bases in between. The germline gives CDR1 SGHRS, CDR2 YFSETQ. Per the original methods: Scientists estimated how many nucleated cells there were by amplifying reference gene primers. Sequencing used immunoSEQ multiplex PCR; TCRdb keeps in-frame clones, though not all of them. Clone size and V and J calls were adopted from that table, with D and trimming inferred from the DNA. The sample comprises 180,000 or so clones, about 85% of which are singletons, and about 9.4% rests with the top ten. This clonotype was obtained from a woman aged 80 or over with acute or convalescent COVID-19. The rearrangement links TRBV5-1 to TRBJ2-3; the D gene is possibly TRBD1 (6 bases). Sequenced: peripheral blood. DNA of the CDR3: TGCGCCAGCAGCAACGATGCAGGGGCTTTCACAGATACGCAGTATTTT. It encodes CASSNDAGAFTDTQYF.